Below, one T cell receptor beta chain is given with its context. Its antigen is not known. This entry belongs to a study of T-cell memory formation after mild COVID-19. The overall study: Largely donor-specific sequence clusters came from two donors. Study-wide findings and caveats: The study detected some responding clones in pre-infection memory, suggesting cross-reactive memory joined. The authors left the SARS-CoV-2 specificity of second-wave clones peaking on day 37 unconfirmed.

The germline V gene has CDR1 SSHAT and CDR2 FNYEAQ (reference sequence). CDR3 size: 14 residues. The trim removed 5 bases at V and 3 bases at J, leaving 3 bases unmatched. The 5'RACE method, run with constant-segment primers, produced TCR alpha and TCR beta cDNA libraries (carrying sample barcodes and UMIs). From the 5' RACE reads, TCRdb called clonotypes with MiXCR, one entry per CDR3 protein. The repertoire holds hundreds of thousands of distinct CDR3 sequences, with roughly 17% as singletons. What was sequenced was PBMCs or a T cell subset sorted from them (not recorded which). The receptor was isolated from an adult woman who had mild COVID-19 (a few samples of this study predate the infection). Cell type and time point are not known. V and J are TRBV7-7 and TRBJ2-1; 8 nucleotides match TRBD1. The DNA for the CDR3 is TGTGCCAGCAGCGTTGACAGGGGCTACAATGAGCAGTTCTTC. Translated, it gives CASSVDRGYNEQFF.